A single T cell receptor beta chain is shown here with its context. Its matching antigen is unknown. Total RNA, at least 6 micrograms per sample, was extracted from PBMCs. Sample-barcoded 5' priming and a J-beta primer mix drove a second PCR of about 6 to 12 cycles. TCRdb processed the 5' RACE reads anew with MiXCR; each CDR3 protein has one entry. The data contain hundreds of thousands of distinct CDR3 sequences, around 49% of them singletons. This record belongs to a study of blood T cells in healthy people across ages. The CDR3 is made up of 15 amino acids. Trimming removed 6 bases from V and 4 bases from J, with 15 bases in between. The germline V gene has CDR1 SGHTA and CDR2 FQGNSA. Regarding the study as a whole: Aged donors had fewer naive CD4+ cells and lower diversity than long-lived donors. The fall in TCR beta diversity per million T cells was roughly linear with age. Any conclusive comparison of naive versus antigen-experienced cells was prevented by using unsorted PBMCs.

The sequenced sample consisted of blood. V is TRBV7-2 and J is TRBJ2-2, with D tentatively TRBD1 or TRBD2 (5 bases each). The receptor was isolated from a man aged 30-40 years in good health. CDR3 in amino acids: CASRLSGPSTGELFF. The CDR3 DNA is TGTGCCAGCAGACTCTCGGGGCCCAGCACCGGGGAGCTGTTTTTT.